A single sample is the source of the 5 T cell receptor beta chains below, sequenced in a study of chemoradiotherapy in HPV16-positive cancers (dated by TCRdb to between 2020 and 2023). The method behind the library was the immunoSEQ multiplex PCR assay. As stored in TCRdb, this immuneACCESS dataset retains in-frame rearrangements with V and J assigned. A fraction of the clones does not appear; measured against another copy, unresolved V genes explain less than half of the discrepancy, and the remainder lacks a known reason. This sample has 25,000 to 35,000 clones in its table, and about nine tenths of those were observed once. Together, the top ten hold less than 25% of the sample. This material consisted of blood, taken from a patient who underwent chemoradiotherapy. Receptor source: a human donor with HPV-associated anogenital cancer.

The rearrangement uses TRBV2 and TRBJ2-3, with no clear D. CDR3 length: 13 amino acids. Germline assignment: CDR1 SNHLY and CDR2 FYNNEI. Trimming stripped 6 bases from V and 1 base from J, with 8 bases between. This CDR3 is CASRQERTDTQYF. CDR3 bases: TGTGCCAGCAGGCAGGAACGCACAGATACGCAGTATTTT.

The chain's CDR3 is CAWSVGGAGTDTQYF. CDR3 in DNA: TGTGCCTGGAGTGTTGGGGGGGCAGGGACAGATACGCAGTATTTT. The genes are TRBV30 and TRBJ2-3, with a weak D call TRBD2 (7 bases). This CDR3 has 15 residues. Germline CDR1 and CDR2: GTSNPN and SVGIG (reference sequence). V gave up 0 bases and J gave up 3 bases, with 13 bases separating them.

The CDR3 sequence is CASSASLGGIEKLFF. CDR3 in DNA: TGCGCCAGCAGCGCCAGTTTAGGAGGGATTGAAAAACTGTTTTTT. V gene TRBV5-1 combines with J gene TRBJ1-4; D ambiguous. CDR1 and CDR2 (germline): SGHRS, YFSETQ. Trimming left V 4 bases short and J 7 bases short, with 17 bases between. The CDR3 loop spans 15 amino acids.

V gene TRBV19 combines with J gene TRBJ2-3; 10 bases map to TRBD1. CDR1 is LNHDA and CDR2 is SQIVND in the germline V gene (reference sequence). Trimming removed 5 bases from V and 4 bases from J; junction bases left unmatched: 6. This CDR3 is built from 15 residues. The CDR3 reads CASSSPGQGSDTQYF. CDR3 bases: TGTGCCAGTAGTTCCCCGGGACAGGGGTCAGATACGCAGTATTTT.

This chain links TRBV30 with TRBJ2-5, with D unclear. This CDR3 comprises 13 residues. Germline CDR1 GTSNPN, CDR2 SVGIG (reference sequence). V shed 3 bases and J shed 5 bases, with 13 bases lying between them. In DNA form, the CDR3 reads TGTGCCTGGAGGATGTCGGGTGGGGAGACCCAGTACTTC. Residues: CAWRMSGGETQYF.